This TCR beta chain was sequenced in a study of cytomegalovirus exposure and HLA in healthy donors. Whole-study context: The study's early data release held roughly 91 million unique TCRs from HLA-typed donors. General study results and limits: One cluster of highly shared sequence variants probably arose as a sequencing artifact. Later, TCR association rates were found to vary by HLA locus, highest for DRB1 and lowest for HLA-C.

With regard to this clone: Antigen unknown.

The trim removed 2 bases at V and 0 bases at J, leaving 2 bases unmatched. CDR3 length: 15 residues. Germline CDR1 is SGHRS and CDR2 is YFSETQ. With 60 Vbeta and 13 Jbeta primers, the PCR was carried out. As originally analysed: Unique TCR beta chains totaled about 78 million in a later count, with around 11 million of them shared. The protocol was immunoSEQ multiplex PCR, while the TCRdb copy is restricted to in-frame clones and leaves out a portion. That table supplies the V and J calls and clone size; D and trimming were determined from the DNA. Here the sample spans roughly 150,000 clones, more than 60% being singletons.

The rearrangement links TRBV5-1 to TRBJ2-3; TRBD1 agrees at 8 bases. The sample consisted of PBMCs. The TCR originated in a man in his thirties or forties in good health and CMV-seropositive. The CDR3 sequence: CASSLQGVSTDTQYF. CDR3 in DNA: TGCGCCAGCAGCTTACAGGGGGTTAGCACAGATACGCAGTATTTT.